These T cell receptor beta chains were read from a single sample in a study of identical twins. TCRdb re-analysed the 5' RACE reads in MiXCR, keeping a single row per CDR3 protein. In the table there are approximately 600,000 distinct CDR3 sequences, about 7% of which are singletons. In addition, the sample was reused for a study of yellow fever vaccine responses in identical twins.

The material sequenced was PBMCs. The receptors were sampled from a woman aged 18-29 years in good health. Both conserved end residues are part of each CDR3. A D gene is named only where the DNA matches it firmly. The size field is filled for only some rows; it gives once, few, many or a size class.

TRBJ2-5	TRBV6-4	few	-	CASSESLHGTQYF	TGTGCCAGCAGTGAGTCACTACACGGGACCCAGTACTTC
TRBJ2-1	TRBV3-1	-	-	CASSPRVVNEQFF	TGTGCCAGCAGTCCTAGGGTCGTCAATGAGCAGTTCTTC
TRBJ1-1	TRBV20-1	few	-	CSARRAGDTNTEAFF	TGCAGTGCTAGAAGGGCAGGGGATACGAACACTGAAGCTTTCTTT
TRBJ2-2	TRBV11-2	few	-	CASHGGRTGNTGELFF	TGTGCCAGCCACGGGGGCCGTACAGGGAACACCGGGGAGCTGTTTTTT
TRBJ2-3	TRBV2	-	-	CASGEMGIDTQYF	TGTGCCAGCGGAGAAATGGGGATAGATACGCAGTATTTT
TRBJ2-1	TRBV20-1	-	TRBD2	CSANPTSERGGNEQFF	TGCAGTGCGAACCCAACTTCGGAGCGGGGGGGCAATGAGCAGTTCTTC
TRBJ2-1	TRBV5-5	many	TRBD2	CASSLVIAGGPPDNEQFF	TGTGCCAGCAGCTTGGTAATTGCGGGAGGTCCCCCGGACAATGAGCAGTTCTTC
TRBJ2-2	TRBV5-6	-	-	CASSWQDTGELFF	TGTGCCAGCAGCTGGCAGGACACCGGGGAGCTGTTTTTT
TRBJ1-1	TRBV12-3/TRBV12-4	many	TRBD1	CASSPTKGTGRNTEAFF	TGTGCCAGCAGTCCGACTAAGGGGACAGGGAGGAACACTGAAGCTTTCTTT
TRBJ2-1	TRBV29-1	-	-	CSVEEQGYEQFF	TGCAGCGTTGAAGAGCAGGGCTATGAGCAGTTCTTC
TRBJ1-1	TRBV5-1	many	-	CASSLSRENTEAFF	TGCGCCAGCAGCTTATCCAGGGAGAACACTGAAGCTTTCTTT
TRBJ2-5	TRBV10-3	many	-	CAISESSGLYQETQYF	TGTGCCATCAGTGAGTCTAGCGGTCTATACCAAGAGACCCAGTACTTC
TRBJ2-1	TRBV12-3/TRBV12-4	few	-	CASTSIGLGGNEQFF	TGTGCCAGCACCTCTATCGGATTAGGGGGTAATGAGCAGTTCTTC
TRBJ2-2	TRBV24-1	many	-	CATSDADGSTATGELFF	TGTGCCACCAGTGATGCAGACGGGTCGACTGCGACCGGGGAGCTGTTTTTT
TRBJ1-6	TRBV3-1	few	-	CASSQGPEMVSYSPLHF	TGTGCCAGCAGCCAAGGTCCCGAAATGGTATCCTACTCACCCCTCCACTTT
TRBJ2-1	TRBV18	-	TRBD2	CASSLPGLAGGNEQFF	TGTGCCAGCTCGCTTCCGGGACTAGCGGGGGGAAATGAGCAGTTCTTC
TRBJ2-7	TRBV5-1	-	TRBD2	CASSLSGVRDEQYF	TGCGCCAGCAGCTTAAGCGGGGTGCGCGACGAGCAGTACTTC
TRBJ1-1	TRBV12-5	-	-	CASGLGVTEAFF	TGTGCTAGTGGTTTGGGCGTTACTGAAGCTTTCTTT
TRBJ2-3	TRBV4-1	few	TRBD1	CASSQADRLTDTQYF	TGCGCCAGCAGCCAAGCGGACAGGCTCACAGATACGCAGTATTTT
TRBJ2-2	TRBV9	few	TRBD1	CASSVTGQGTGELFF	TGTGCCAGCAGCGTTACGGGACAGGGGACCGGGGAGCTGTTTTTT
TRBJ1-5	TRBV19	-	-	CASSLDRRYRPQHF	TGTGCCAGTAGTCTGGACAGACGTTATAGGCCCCAGCATTTT
TRBJ2-7	TRBV6-5	many	TRBD2	CASSYVLAGGWTYEQYF	TGTGCCAGCAGTTACGTTCTAGCGGGAGGATGGACCTACGAGCAGTACTTC
TRBJ2-3	TRBV20-1	few	TRBD2	CSASPLAGADTQYF	TGCAGTGCTAGTCCACTAGCGGGAGCAGATACGCAGTATTTT
TRBJ1-1	TRBV5-5	few	-	CASSLGNVGGHTEAFF	TGTGCCAGCAGCTTGGGGAATGTTGGGGGTCACACTGAAGCTTTCTTT
TRBJ1-1	TRBV6-5	many	TRBD1	CASSYETGVGTEAFF	TGTGCCAGCAGTTACGAGACAGGGGTAGGCACTGAAGCTTTCTTT
TRBJ1-1	TRBV2	-	-	CASSSNSNGEAFF	TGTGCCAGCAGTTCGAACAGTAATGGTGAAGCTTTCTTT
TRBJ2-3	TRBV5-1	many	-	CASSLVQGGDTQYF	TGCGCCAGCAGCTTGGTGCAGGGAGGTGATACGCAGTATTTT
TRBJ2-1	TRBV4-1	many	TRBD2	CASSRLPWTSGGSNNEQFF	TGCGCCAGCAGCCGCCTACCATGGACTAGCGGGGGGAGTAACAATGAGCAGTTCTTC
TRBJ2-5	TRBV28	few	-	CASSLRAEETQYF	TGTGCCAGCAGTTTAAGGGCGGAAGAGACCCAGTACTTC
TRBJ1-2	TRBV4-1	many	-	CASSQVSGRGYTF	TGCGCCAGCAGCCAAGTATCAGGGCGCGGCTACACCTTC
TRBJ2-7	TRBV29-1	many	TRBD2	CSAQTSGEQYF	TGCAGCGCCCAGACTAGCGGCGAGCAGTACTTC
TRBJ2-3	TRBV5-5	few	-	CASSQRGDQTDTQYF	TGTGCCAGCAGCCAGAGAGGTGATCAAACAGATACGCAGTATTTT
TRBJ2-3	TRBV5-1	many	TRBD2	CASSWQSSGSTTDTQYF	TGCGCCAGCAGCTGGCAATCTAGCGGGTCAACCACAGATACGCAGTATTTT
TRBJ2-1	TRBV24-1	few	-	CATSDGTRYEQFF	TGTGCCACCAGTGATGGCACTAGGTATGAGCAGTTCTTC
TRBJ1-4	TRBV5-5	many	-	CASSLSGANEKLFF	TGTGCCAGCAGCTTGTCCGGGGCTAATGAAAAACTGTTTTTT
TRBJ1-2	TRBV29-1	many	TRBD1	CSAAGQAGYGYTF	TGCAGCGCCGCGGGACAGGCGGGCTATGGCTACACCTTC
TRBJ1-2	TRBV20-1	-	-	CSAEGSPSYGYTF	TGCAGTGCCGAGGGGTCCCCCTCCTATGGCTACACCTTC
TRBJ2-3	TRBV7-2	-	TRBD2	CASSPLAGGNTDTQYF	TGTGCCAGCAGCCCCCTAGCGGGGGGCAACACAGATACGCAGTATTTT
TRBJ2-2	TRBV12-3/TRBV12-4	few	-	CASSLLRAEGVFF	TGTGCCAGCAGTTTATTACGGGCCGAGGGGGTGTTTTTT
TRBJ1-4	TRBV27	few	TRBD1	CASRLTGGGEKLFF	TGTGCCAGCAGATTGACAGGGGGCGGAGAAAAACTGTTTTTT
TRBJ2-5	TRBV4-1	few	-	CASRDLGETQYF	TGCGCCAGCCGGGACCTGGGAGAGACCCAGTACTTC
TRBJ1-5	TRBV6-5	-	-	CASSYSRDNNQPQHF	TGTGCCAGCAGTTACAGCCGGGACAACAATCAGCCCCAGCATTTT
TRBJ2-1	TRBV24-1	many	-	CATSDVTGEQFF	TGTGCCACCAGTGATGTTACGGGTGAGCAGTTCTTC
TRBJ1-6	TRBV28	-	-	CASSSLRNSPLHF	TGTGCCAGCAGTTCTCTGCGTAATTCACCCCTCCACTTT
TRBJ2-2	TRBV9	many	TRBD2	CASSVVLAGGPNTGELFF	TGTGCCAGCAGCGTAGTATTAGCGGGAGGGCCAAACACCGGGGAGCTGTTTTTT
TRBJ1-6	TRBV7-9	many	-	CASSPSANSPLHF	TGTGCCAGCAGCCCCTCAGCGAATTCACCCCTCCACTTT
TRBJ2-1	TRBV20-1	many	-	CSAKGVILYNEQFF	TGCAGTGCAAAAGGAGTGATTTTATACAATGAGCAGTTCTTC
TRBJ1-2	TRBV3-1	few	-	CASSQGVSGYTF	TGTGCCAGCAGCCAAGGGGTGTCCGGCTACACCTTC
TRBJ2-4	TRBV20-1	once	-	CSASLGQGGKNIQYF	TGCAGTGCTAGTTTAGGGCAGGGAGGCAAAAACATTCAGTACTTC